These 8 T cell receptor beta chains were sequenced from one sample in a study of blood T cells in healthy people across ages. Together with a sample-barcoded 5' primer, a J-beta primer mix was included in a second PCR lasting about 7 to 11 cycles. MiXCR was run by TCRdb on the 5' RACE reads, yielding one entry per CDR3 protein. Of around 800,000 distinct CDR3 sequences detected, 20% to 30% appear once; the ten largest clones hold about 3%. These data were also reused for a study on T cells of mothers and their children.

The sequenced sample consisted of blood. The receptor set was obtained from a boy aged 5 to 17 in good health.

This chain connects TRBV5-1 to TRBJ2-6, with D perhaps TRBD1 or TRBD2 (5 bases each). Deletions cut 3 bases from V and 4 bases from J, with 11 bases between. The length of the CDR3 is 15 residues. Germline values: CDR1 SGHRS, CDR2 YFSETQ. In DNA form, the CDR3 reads TGCGCCAGCAGCTCCGGGACCTGGGGGGCCAACGTCCTGACTTTC. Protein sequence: CASSSGTWGANVLTF.

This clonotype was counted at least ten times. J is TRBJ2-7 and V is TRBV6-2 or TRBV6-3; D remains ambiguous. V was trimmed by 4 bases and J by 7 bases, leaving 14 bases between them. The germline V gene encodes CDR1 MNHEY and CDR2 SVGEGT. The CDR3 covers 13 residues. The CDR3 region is CASSLGEHREQYF. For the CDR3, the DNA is TGTGCCAGCAGTTTAGGCGAGCATCGGGAGCAGTACTTC.

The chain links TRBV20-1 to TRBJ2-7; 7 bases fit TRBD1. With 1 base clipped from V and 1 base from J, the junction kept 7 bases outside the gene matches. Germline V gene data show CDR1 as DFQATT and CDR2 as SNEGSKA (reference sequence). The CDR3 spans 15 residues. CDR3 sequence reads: CSARAWDSSSYEQYF. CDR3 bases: TGCAGTGCTAGAGCTTGGGACAGCTCTTCCTACGAGCAGTACTTC.

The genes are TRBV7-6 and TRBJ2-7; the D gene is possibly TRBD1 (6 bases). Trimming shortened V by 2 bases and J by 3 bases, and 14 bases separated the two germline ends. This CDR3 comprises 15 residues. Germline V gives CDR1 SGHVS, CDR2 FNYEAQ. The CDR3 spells CASSLSGRGIYEQYF. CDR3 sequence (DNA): TGTGCCAGCAGCTTAAGTGGCAGGGGTATCTACGAGCAGTACTTC.

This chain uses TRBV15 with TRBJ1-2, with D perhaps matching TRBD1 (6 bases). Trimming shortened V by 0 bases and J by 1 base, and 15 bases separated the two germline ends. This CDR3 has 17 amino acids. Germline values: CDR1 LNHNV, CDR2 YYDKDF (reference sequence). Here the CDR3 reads CATSRDRREGGNYGYTF. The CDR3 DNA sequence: TGTGCCACCAGCAGAGATCGTAGGGAGGGGGGTAACTATGGCTACACCTTC.

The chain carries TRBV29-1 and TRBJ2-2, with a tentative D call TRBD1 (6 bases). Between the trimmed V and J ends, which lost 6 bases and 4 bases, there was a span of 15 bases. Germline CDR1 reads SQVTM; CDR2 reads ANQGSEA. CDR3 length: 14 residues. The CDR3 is CSVTGTQSTGELFF. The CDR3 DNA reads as TGCAGCGTAACCGGGACACAATCCACCGGGGAGCTGTTTTTT.

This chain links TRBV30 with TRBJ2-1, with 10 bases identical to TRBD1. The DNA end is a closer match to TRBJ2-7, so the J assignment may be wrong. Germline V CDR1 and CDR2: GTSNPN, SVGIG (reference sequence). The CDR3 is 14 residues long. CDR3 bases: TGTGCCTGGAGTATCGGGACAGGGGAATACGAGCAGTACTTC. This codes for CAWSIGTGEYEQYF.

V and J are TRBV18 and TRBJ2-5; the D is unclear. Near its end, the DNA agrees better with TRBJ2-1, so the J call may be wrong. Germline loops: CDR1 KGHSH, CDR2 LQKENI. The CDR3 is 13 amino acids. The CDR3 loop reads CASSLREFSEQFF. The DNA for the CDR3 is TGTGCCAGCTCCCTCCGAGAATTTAGTGAGCAGTTCTTC.